Sequencing of this TCR beta chain was carried out in a study of T cell repertoires in cytomegalovirus infection. Study in general: Through public TCR beta signatures, both CMV infection and matching HLA type were indicated.

TCRdb redid the calling of the reads with MiXCR, one entry per CDR3 protein. The sample gives about 310,000 distinct CDR3 sequences, approximately 10% of which show up once; over 2.5% is in the top ten. This clonotype was recorded many times. The trim removed 6 bases at V and 3 bases at J, leaving 4 bases unmatched. The CDR3 covers 13 residues. The V gene is TRBV12-3 or TRBV12-4, the J gene TRBJ1-1, with 7 nucleotides matching TRBD1. Sample: PBMCs. The origin of this receptor is a human donor in good health (CMV status not recorded). Some clones in this sample may be carry-over from other donors' samples. The CDR3 here is CASRGGGDTEAFF. The CDR3 DNA reads as TGTGCCAGCAGAGGGGGCGGCGACACTGAAGCTTTCTTT.